This T cell receptor beta chain was profiled in a study of blood T cell repertoires in COVID-19. For the study at large: Samples representing acute and convalescent COVID-19 were sourced from the United States, Italy and Spain. PBMCs, B-cell-depleted T cells, or T cells provided the cDNA or gDNA that made up the material.

Deletions cut 1 base from V and 6 bases from J, with 9 bases between. The germline V gene encodes CDR1 SGHTA and CDR2 FQGNSA. This CDR3 is 14 amino acids long. Authors' processing steps: Nucleated cell number was recorded as an estimate derived from reference gene primer amplification. Method: immunoSEQ multiplex PCR; TCRdb's copy keeps in-frame clones and lacks some. That table furnishes V, J and clone size, whereas the DNA furnished D and trimming. The sample includes around 150,000 clones, roughly 90% of them seen just once. The sample comprised peripheral blood. The clonotype comes from a man in his 60s with active or convalescent COVID-19. This chain uses TRBV7-2 with TRBJ2-2; TRBD2 is a possible D gene (5 bases). CDR3 sequence: CASSLGPRAGELFF. In DNA, the CDR3 is TGTGCCAGCAGCTTAGGGCCGCGGGCCGGGGAGCTGTTTTTT. The full variable domain, rest sourced from reference TRBV7-2 and TRBJ2-2, is GAGVSQSPSNKVTEKGKDVELRCDPISGHTALYWYRQSLGQGLEFLIYFQGNSAPDKSGLPSDRFSAERTGGSVSTLTIQRTQQEDSAVYLCASSLGPRAGELFFGEGSRLTVL.